These T cell receptor beta chains were read from a single sample in a study of cytomegalovirus exposure and HLA in healthy donors. Profiling relied on immunoSEQ multiplex PCR, and the TCRdb table lists in-frame clones only, not all of them. This sample yields about 210,000 clones, of which approximately 80% are seen a single time; 2.9% belongs to the top ten. Sample: PBMCs. The receptors derive from a young man in good health and CMV-seronegative. The CDR3 runs from the conserved cysteine through the conserved F or W. D genes are given only for firm matches. Size is omitted from some rows. Given values are once, few, many or a class for expanded clones.

D: NA; J: TRBJ2-3; size: NA; V: TRBV7-9; DNA: TGTGCCAGCAGCTTAGTCAGTGGGGGGAGTACAGATACGCAGTATTTT; CDR3: CASSLVSGGSTDTQYF
D: NA; J: TRBJ2-6; size: medium-sized; V: TRBV5-4; DNA: TGTGCCAGCAGGAGGTATGGGGCCAACGTCCTGACTTTC; CDR3: CASRRYGANVLTF
D: TRBD1; J: TRBJ1-5; size: NA; V: TRBV6-1; DNA: TGTGCCAGCAGTGAAGCAGGCAGGGGGCCCAATCAGCCCCAGCATTTT; CDR3: CASSEAGRGPNQPQHF
D: NA; J: TRBJ2-7; size: NA; V: TRBV7-9; DNA: TGTGCCAGCAGCCCGACAGCATGGAGCTCCTACGAGCAGTACTTC; CDR3: CASSPTAWSSYEQYF
D: NA; J: TRBJ2-3; size: few; V: TRBV6-6; DNA: TGTGCCAGCAGTTACGACTTGACAGCATTCGGAGATACGCAGTATTTT; CDR3: CASSYDLTAFGDTQYF
D: TRBD1; J: TRBJ1-2; size: few; V: TRBV4-1; DNA: TGCGCCAGCAGCCAAGTAATCCCGGGACAGGGTCTTGGCTACACCTTC; CDR3: CASSQVIPGQGLGYTF
D: NA; J: TRBJ2-7; size: few; V: TRBV5-5; DNA: TGTGCCAGCAGCTTGGCTTCAGGGAAGCCCTACGAGCAGTACTTC; CDR3: CASSLASGKPYEQYF
D: TRBD1; J: TRBJ2-2; size: NA; V: TRBV18; DNA: TGTGCCAGCTCACAAGACAGGGGTACAGCCGGGGAGCTGTTTTTT; CDR3: CASSQDRGTAGELFF
D: NA; J: TRBJ2-7; size: NA; V: TRBV18; DNA: TGTGCCAGCTCAGCTCCAGGGTGGGGCTACGAGCAGTACTTC; CDR3: CASSAPGWGYEQYF
D: TRBD1; J: TRBJ2-7; size: once; V: TRBV28; DNA: TGTGCCAGCAGTTTAGGTGGGACAGGGGGCGCCGAGCAGTACTTC; CDR3: CASSLGGTGGAEQYF
D: TRBD2; J: TRBJ2-5; size: NA; V: TRBV7-3; DNA: TGTGCCAGCAGCTTACGACTAGCGGGGCGAGAGACCCAGTACTTC; CDR3: CASSLRLAGRETQYF
D: TRBD1; J: TRBJ1-2; size: NA; V: TRBV5-1; DNA: TGCGCCAGCAGCTTGGAATTCACCGGGACAGGGTCCCTACTTACCTATGGCTACACCTTC; CDR3: CASSLEFTGTGSLLTYGYTF
D: TRBD1; J: TRBJ2-7; size: NA; V: TRBV7-8; DNA: TGTGCCAGCAGCCCCACCGGGGGACAGGCCAACTACGAGCAGTACTTC; CDR3: CASSPTGGQANYEQYF
D: TRBD1; J: TRBJ1-5; size: NA; V: TRBV7-9; DNA: TGTGCCAGCAGCGGCGGGAACGCGTTTGGACAGGGGATCCAGCCCCAGCATTTT; CDR3: CASSGGNAFGQGIQPQHF
D: NA; J: TRBJ2-1; size: NA; V: TRBV5-1; DNA: TGCGCCAGCAGCTTGGCCCGGGGGGCCTTTAATGAGCAGTTCTTC; CDR3: CASSLARGAFNEQFF